This TCR beta chain comes out of a study of T cells in Graves' hyperthyroidism and ophthalmopathy. Study in general: Pretreatment peripheral blood was obtained at initial diagnosis. Overall study results and limits: In simple terms, a model built on 13 V-J features told ophthalmopathy apart from stable hyperthyroidism. Clonotypes that were expanded in thyroid above 0.001 mostly appeared in blood too.

Regions amplified from RNA transcripts were the TCR beta CDR3 regions. The study used the HTBI primer set for a first-round RT-PCR of the TCR CDR3. One entry per CDR3 protein results from TCRdb running MiXCR on the multiplex PCR reads. The sample holds fewer than 350,000 distinct CDR3 sequences, 15% to 20% seen once. In its sample, this clonotype was seen many times. Its specificity is unknown. Ophthalmopathy cases scored 3 or more on the Clinical Activity Score and 4 or more on NOSPECS grade, with duration below 3 months. Specimen: blood. This receptor was obtained from a middle-aged woman with Graves' ophthalmopathy.

The CDR3 reads CASTTTRRGGNTIYF. The DNA of the CDR3 is TGTGCCAGTACCACGACGAGAAGGGGTGGAAACACCATATATTTT. This chain uses TRBV19 with TRBJ1-3, with D tentatively TRBD1 (5 bases). Deletions cut 7 bases from V and 3 bases from J, with 16 bases between. This CDR3 is 15 amino acids long. Germline loops: CDR1 LNHDA, CDR2 SQIVND (reference sequence).